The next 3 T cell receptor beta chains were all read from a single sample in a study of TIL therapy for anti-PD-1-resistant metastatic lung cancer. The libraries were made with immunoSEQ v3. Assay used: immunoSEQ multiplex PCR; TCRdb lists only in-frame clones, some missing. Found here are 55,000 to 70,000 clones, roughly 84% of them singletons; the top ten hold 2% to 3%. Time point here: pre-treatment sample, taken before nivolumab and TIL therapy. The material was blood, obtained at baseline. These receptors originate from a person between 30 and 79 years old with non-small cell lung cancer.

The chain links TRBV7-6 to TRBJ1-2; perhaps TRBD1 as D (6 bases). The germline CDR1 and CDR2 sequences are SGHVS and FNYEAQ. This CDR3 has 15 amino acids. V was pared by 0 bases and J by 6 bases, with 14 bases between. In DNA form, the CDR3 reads TGTGCCAGCAGCTTAGCGAAGGGGGGAAGTAATGGCTACACCTTC. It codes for CASSLAKGGSNGYTF.

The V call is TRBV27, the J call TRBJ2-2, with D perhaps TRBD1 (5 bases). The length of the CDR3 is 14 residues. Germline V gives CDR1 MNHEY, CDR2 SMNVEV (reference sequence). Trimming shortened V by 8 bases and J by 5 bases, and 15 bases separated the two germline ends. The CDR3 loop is CASGRGMNTGELFF. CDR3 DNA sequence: TGTGCCAGCGGAAGGGGAATGAATACCGGGGAGCTGTTTTTT.

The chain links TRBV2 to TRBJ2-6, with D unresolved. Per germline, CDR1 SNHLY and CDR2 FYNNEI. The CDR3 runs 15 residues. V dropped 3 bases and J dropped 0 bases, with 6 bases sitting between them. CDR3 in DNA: TGTGCCAGCAGTGACAGGTACTCTGGGGCCAACGTCCTGACTTTC. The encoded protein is CASSDRYSGANVLTF.